This section outlines one T cell receptor beta chain sequence together with its context. Other DNA sequences in this sample translate to the same CDR3. This sample stems from a study of blood T cell repertoires in COVID-19. Study overall: Collection of acute and convalescent COVID-19 samples took place in the United States, Italy and Spain.

This CDR3 region has 14 residues. V was clipped by 0 bases and J by 4 bases; unmatched bases: 2. Germline values: CDR1 SGDLS, CDR2 YYNGEE. As processed by the authors: How many nucleated cells were present was estimated from reference gene primer amplification. Assay: immunoSEQ multiplex PCR; the TCRdb copy retains only in-frame clones and omits some. The DNA was the basis for D and trimming; V, J and clone size are from that table. Of approximately 130,000 clones in the sample, about four fifths were seen once. The chain combines TRBV9 with TRBJ1-1; 8 nucleotides align to TRBD1. The sample was peripheral blood. The TCR was taken from a human donor in a cohort sampled during active COVID-19. DNA of the CDR3: TGTGCCAGCAGCGTAGGTACAGGGGGCACTGAAGCTTTCTTT. Protein product: CASSVGTGGTEAFF.